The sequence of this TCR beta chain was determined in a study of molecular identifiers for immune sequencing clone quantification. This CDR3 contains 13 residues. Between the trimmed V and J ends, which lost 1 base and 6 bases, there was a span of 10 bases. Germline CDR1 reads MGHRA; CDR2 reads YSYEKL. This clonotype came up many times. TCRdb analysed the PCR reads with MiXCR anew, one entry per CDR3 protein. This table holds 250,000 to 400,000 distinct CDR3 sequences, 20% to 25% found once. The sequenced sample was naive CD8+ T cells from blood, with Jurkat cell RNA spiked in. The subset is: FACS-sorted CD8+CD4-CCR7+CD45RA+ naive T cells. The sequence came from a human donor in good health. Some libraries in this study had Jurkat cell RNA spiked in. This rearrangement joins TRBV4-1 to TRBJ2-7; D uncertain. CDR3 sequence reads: CASSQGLWSEQYF. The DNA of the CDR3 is TGCGCCAGCAGCCAAGGATTATGGAGCGAGCAGTACTTC.